The 15 T cell receptor beta chains listed next were all sequenced from one sample in a study of CD8 T cells in Susac syndrome. Reverse transcription of about 0.5 to 1 ug RNA was carried out with random hexamers. TCRdb fed the immunoSEQ multiplex PCR reads into MiXCR, producing one record per CDR3 protein. Found here are about 120,000 distinct CDR3 sequences, around 94% of them singletons; the top ten hold around 0.21%. Sequencing input: CD8+ T cells from PBMCs. These TCRs come from a human donor with Susac syndrome.

The chain employs TRBV18 and TRBJ2-4, with 9 bases matching TRBD1. V shed 3 bases and J 0 bases; nucleotides not matched to a gene: 3. Germline V gene sequence: CDR1 KGHSH, CDR2 LQKENI. This CDR3 spans 16 amino acids. The CDR3 sequence: CASSPGQGSAKNIQYF. The DNA of the CDR3 is TGTGCCAGCTCACCGGGACAGGGATCAGCCAAAAACATTCAGTACTTC. Combining the CDR3 with reference TRBV18 and TRBJ2-4 gives the whole variable domain NAGVMQNPRHLVRRRGQEARLRCSPMKGHSHVYWYRQLPEEGLKFMVYLQKENIIDESGMPKERFSAEFPKEGPSILRIQQVVRGDSAAYFCASSPGQGSAKNIQYFGAGTRLSVL.

This chain joins TRBV20-1 and TRBJ2-7; 10 nucleotides align to TRBD1. V was pared by 4 bases and J by 5 bases, with 8 bases of the junction left unmatched. Germline V gene sequence: CDR1 DFQATT, CDR2 SNEGSKA (reference sequence). The CDR3 is 14 residues long. The CDR3 spells CSAILRDRGHEQYF. The DNA of the CDR3 is TGCAGTGCTATTCTCCGGGACAGGGGTCACGAGCAGTACTTC.

The chain couples TRBV2 to TRBJ1-1; TRBD1 is a possible D gene (6 bases). Trimming shortened V by 10 bases and J by 11 bases, and 23 bases separated the two germline ends. The CDR3 runs 13 residues. CDR1 is SNHLY and CDR2 is FYNNEI in the germline V gene. CDR3 sequence: CATKPPDRGGAFF. In DNA form, the CDR3 reads TGTGCCACCAAACCTCCGGACAGAGGAGGGGCTTTCTTT.

V is TRBV27 and J is TRBJ2-7; 8 bases align to TRBD2. This CDR3 has 14 residues. The V segment lost 2 bases and the J segment 2 bases; nucleotides outside the gene matches: 2. Per the germline V gene, CDR1 is MNHEY and CDR2 is SMNVEV (reference sequence). This chain's CDR3 is CASSLDGGAYEQYF. The CDR3 bases are TGTGCCAGCAGTTTAGACGGGGGGGCCTACGAGCAGTACTTC.

The genes are TRBV19 and TRBJ1-5; D remains unclear. CDR1 LNHDA and CDR2 SQIVND come from the germline V gene (reference sequence). CDR3 size: 15 residues. V lost 3 bases, J lost 1 base, and 10 bases lay in between. The CDR3 spells CASSIIDVSNQPQHF. CDR3 nucleotides: TGTGCCAGTAGTATTATTGATGTGAGCAATCAGCCCCAGCATTTT.

The chain combines TRBV7-9 with TRBJ1-4; D gene ambiguous. Per the germline V gene, CDR1 is SEHNR and CDR2 is FQNEAQ (reference sequence). The CDR3 is 15 amino acids. V lost 6 bases and J lost 0, with 11 bases in between. For the CDR3, the DNA is TGTGCCAGCAGTCCTGGACCCGCAACTAATGAAAAACTGTTTTTT. Protein product: CASSPGPATNEKLFF.

V is TRBV7-9 and J is TRBJ2-2, with D possibly called TRBD1 or TRBD2 (5 bases each). This CDR3 contains 15 residues. V dropped 5 bases and J dropped 5 bases, with 15 bases sitting between them. From germline, CDR1 is SEHNR and CDR2 FQNEAQ (reference sequence). The CDR3 nucleotides read TGTGCCAGCAGCCCCCCGGGACGTTTGACCGGGGAGCTGTTTTTT. Translated: CASSPPGRLTGELFF.

This clonotype came up a few times. This sequence joins TRBV6-4 and TRBJ2-3; the match to TRBD1 covers 8 bases. Germline trimming cut 3 bases from V and 6 bases from J; bases unmatched to any gene: 5. The germline V gene encodes CDR1 MRHNA and CDR2 SNTAGT. CDR3 length: 14 residues. The CDR3 DNA reads TGTGCCAGCAGTGATGGACAGGGTGCCGATACGCAGTATTTT. It yields the protein CASSDGQGADTQYF.

The rearrangement uses TRBV2 and TRBJ1-1; 9 bases are shared with TRBD1. CDR3 length equals 17 residues. Looked up from germline, CDR1 is SNHLY and CDR2 is FYNNEI. V lost 7 bases to trimming and J lost 5 bases; unmatched junction nucleotides: 17. CDR3 protein: CASTNPQGGTGMTEAFF. Written as DNA, the CDR3 is TGTGCCAGCACCAACCCGCAGGGGGGGACAGGGATGACTGAAGCTTTCTTT.

V is TRBV12-3 or TRBV12-4 and J is TRBJ2-1, with D possibly matching TRBD2 (6 bases). V was clipped by 0 bases and J by 6 bases, with 12 bases between them. The CDR3 loop spans 15 amino acids. The chain's CDR3 is CASSLARRGGNEQFF. DNA of the CDR3: TGTGCCAGCAGTTTAGCGAGGAGGGGTGGCAATGAGCAGTTCTTC.

This chain links TRBV15 with TRBJ2-3, with 9 nucleotides matching TRBD2. CDR3 length: 19 amino acids. The germline CDR1 and CDR2 sequences are LNHNV and YYDKDF (reference sequence). The V gene end was trimmed by 0 bases and the J gene end by 6 bases; junction bases not matched to a gene: 16. CDR3 sequence reads: CATSRDLTRREGGVDTQYF. CDR3 nucleotide sequence: TGTGCCACCAGCAGAGATCTAACTAGGCGGGAGGGCGGCGTTGATACGCAGTATTTT.

This clonotype was detected once. CDR3 DNA sequence: TGTGCCAGCAGCGTAGATAGCGGCGGCTACACCTTC. It codes for CASSVDSGGYTF. This rearrangement joins TRBV9 to TRBJ1-2; D is uncertain. This CDR3 region has 12 residues. V was cut by 0 bases and J by 8 bases, with 8 bases left in between. The germline V gene encodes CDR1 SGDLS and CDR2 YYNGEE.

The V call is TRBV5-1, the J call TRBJ2-1; the match to TRBD2 covers 9 bases. Germline V gene sequence: CDR1 SGHRS, CDR2 YFSETQ. V shed 1 base and J 8 bases; nucleotides not matched to a gene: 10. The CDR3 has 16 residues. The CDR3 nucleotides are TGCGCCAGCAGCTTGCCTAGAGCGGGAGGCGTGGATGAGCAGTTCTTC. Its protein product is CASSLPRAGGVDEQFF. Variable domain in full (rest from reference TRBV5-1 and TRBJ2-1): KAGVTQTPRYLIKTRGQQVTLSCSPISGHRSVSWYQQTPGQGLQFLFEYFSETQRNKGNFPGRFSGRQFSNSRSEMNVSTLELGDSALYLCASSLPRAGGVDEQFFGPGTRLTVL.

This clonotype occurred a few times. V gene TRBV7-3 combines with J gene TRBJ2-5, with 12 positions matching TRBD2. This CDR3 has 15 residues. V lost 4 bases to trimming and J lost 4 bases; unmatched junction nucleotides: 4. The germline V gene encodes CDR1 SGHTA and CDR2 FQGTGA. As DNA, the CDR3 is TGTGCCAGCAGCTCGACTAGCGGGAGTGGAGAGACCCAGTACTTC. Protein product: CASSSTSGSGETQYF.

The chain couples TRBV10-3 to TRBJ2-3, with D maybe TRBD2 (6 bases). This CDR3 is 16 amino acids long. V was cut by 0 bases and J by 3 bases, with 13 bases left in between. CDR1 is ENHRY and CDR2 is SYGVKD in the germline V gene. This chain's CDR3 is CAISESGEALTDTQYF. Written as DNA, the CDR3 is TGTGCCATCAGTGAGTCTGGGGAGGCCCTAACAGATACGCAGTATTTT.